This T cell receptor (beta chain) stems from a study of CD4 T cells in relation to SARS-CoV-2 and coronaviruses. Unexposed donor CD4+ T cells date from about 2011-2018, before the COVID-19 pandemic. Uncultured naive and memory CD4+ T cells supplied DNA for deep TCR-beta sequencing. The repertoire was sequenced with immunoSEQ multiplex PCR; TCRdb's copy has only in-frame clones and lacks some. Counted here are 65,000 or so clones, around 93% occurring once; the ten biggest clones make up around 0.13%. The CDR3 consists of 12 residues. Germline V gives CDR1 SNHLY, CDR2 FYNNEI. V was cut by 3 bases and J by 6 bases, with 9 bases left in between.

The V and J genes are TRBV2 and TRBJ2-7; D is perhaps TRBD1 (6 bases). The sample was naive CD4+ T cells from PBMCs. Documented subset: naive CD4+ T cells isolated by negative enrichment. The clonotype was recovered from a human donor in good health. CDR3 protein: CASSEQGSEQYF. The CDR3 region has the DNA TGTGCCAGCAGTGAGCAGGGGTCCGAGCAGTACTTC.